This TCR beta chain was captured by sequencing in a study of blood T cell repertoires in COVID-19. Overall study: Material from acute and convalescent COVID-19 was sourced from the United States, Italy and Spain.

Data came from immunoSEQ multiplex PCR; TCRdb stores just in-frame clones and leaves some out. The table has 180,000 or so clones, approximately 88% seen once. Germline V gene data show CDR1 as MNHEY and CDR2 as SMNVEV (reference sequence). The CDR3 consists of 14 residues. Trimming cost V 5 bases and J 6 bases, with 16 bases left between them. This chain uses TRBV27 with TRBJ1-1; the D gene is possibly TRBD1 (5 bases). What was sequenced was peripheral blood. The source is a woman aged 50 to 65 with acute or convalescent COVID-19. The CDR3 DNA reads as TGTGCCAGCAGTCACAGGTTTTTAAGTCCTGAAGCTTTCTTT. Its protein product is CASSHRFLSPEAFF.